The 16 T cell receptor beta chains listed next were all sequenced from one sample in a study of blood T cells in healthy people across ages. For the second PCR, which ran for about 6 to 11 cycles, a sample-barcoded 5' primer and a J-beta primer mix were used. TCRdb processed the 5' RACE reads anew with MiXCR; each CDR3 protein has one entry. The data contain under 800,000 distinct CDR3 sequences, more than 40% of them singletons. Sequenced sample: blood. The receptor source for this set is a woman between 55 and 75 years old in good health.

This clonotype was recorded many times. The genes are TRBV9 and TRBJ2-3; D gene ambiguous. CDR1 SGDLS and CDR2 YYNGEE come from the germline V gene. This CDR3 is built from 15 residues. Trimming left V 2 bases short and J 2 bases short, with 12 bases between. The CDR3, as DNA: TGTGCCAGCAGCGTCCTAGAGAGGCCCACAGATACGCAGTATTTT. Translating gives CASSVLERPTDTQYF.

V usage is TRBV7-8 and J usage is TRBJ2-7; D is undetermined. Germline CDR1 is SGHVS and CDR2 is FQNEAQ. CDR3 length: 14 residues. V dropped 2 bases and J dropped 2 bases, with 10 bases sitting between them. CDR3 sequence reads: CASSLSVETYEQYF. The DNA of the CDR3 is TGTGCCAGCAGCTTAAGCGTGGAGACCTACGAGCAGTACTTC. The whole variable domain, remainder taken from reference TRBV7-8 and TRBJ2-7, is GAGVSQSPRYKVAKRGQDVALRCDPISGHVSLFWYQQALGQGPEFLTYFQNEAQLDKSGLPSDRFFAERPEGSVSTLKIQRTQQEDSAVYLCASSLSVETYEQYFGPGTRLTVT.

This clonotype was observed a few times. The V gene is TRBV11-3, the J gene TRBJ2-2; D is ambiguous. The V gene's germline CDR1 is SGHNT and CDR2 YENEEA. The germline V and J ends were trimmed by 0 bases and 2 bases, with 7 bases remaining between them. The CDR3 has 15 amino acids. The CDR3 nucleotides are TGTGCCAGCAGCTTAGATGCCTCAAACACCGGGGAGCTGTTTTTT. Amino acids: CASSLDASNTGELFF.

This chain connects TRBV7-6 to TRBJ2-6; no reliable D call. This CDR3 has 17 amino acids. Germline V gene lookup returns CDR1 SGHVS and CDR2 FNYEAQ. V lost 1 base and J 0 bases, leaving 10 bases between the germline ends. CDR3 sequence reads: CASSLELLPSGANVLTF. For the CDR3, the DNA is TGTGCCAGCAGCTTAGAGCTTCTCCCCTCTGGGGCCAACGTCCTGACTTTC.

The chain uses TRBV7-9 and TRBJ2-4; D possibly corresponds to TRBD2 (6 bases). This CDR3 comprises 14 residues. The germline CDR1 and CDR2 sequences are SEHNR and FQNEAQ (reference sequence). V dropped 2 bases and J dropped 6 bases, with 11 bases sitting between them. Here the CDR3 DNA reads TGTGCCAGCAGCTTACCAAGAGCGGGAAACATTCAGTACTTC. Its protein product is CASSLPRAGNIQYF.

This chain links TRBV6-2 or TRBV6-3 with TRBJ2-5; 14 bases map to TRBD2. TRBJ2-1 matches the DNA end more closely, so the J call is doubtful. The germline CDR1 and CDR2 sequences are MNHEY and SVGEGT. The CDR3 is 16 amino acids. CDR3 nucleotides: TGTGCCAGCAGTCTCCGGACTAGCGGGGGGCAAGAGACCCAGTTCTTC. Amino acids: CASSLRTSGGQETQFF.

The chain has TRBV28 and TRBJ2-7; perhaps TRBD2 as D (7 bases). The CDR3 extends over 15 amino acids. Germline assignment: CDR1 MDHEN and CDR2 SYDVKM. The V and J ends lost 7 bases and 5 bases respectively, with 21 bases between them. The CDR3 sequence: CASTLGEGTRHEQYF. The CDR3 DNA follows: TGTGCCAGCACCCTCGGGGAGGGGACACGCCACGAGCAGTACTTC. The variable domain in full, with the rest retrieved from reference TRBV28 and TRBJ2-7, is DVKVTQSSRYLVKRTGEKVFLECVQDMDHENMFWYRQDPGLGLRLIYFSYDVKMKEKGDIPEGYSVSREKKERFSLILESASTNQTSMYLCASTLGEGTRHEQYFGPGTRLTVT.

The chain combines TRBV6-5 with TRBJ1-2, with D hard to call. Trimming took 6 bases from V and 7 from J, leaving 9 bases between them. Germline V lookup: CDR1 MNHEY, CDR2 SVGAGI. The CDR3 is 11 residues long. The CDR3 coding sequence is TGTGCCAGCAGCGATGTATCTGGCTACACCTTC. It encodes CASSDVSGYTF.

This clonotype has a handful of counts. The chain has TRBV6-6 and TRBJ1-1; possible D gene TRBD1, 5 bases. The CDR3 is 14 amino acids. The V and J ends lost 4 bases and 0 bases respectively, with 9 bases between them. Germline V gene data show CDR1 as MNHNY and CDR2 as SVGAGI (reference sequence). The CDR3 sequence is CASSWGLMNTEAFF. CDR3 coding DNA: TGTGCCAGCAGTTGGGGACTCATGAACACTGAAGCTTTCTTT.

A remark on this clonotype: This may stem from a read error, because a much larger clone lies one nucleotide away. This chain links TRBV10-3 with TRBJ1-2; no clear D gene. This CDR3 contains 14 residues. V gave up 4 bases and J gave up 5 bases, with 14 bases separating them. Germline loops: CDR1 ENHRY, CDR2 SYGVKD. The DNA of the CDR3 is TGTGCCATCAGTGGGTCAACAGATAATTATGGCTACACCTTC. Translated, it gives CAISGSTDNYGYTF.

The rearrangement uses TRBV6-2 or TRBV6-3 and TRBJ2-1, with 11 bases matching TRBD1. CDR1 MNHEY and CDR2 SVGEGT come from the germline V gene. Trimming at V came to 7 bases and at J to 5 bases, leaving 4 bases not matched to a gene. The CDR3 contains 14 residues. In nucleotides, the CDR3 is TGTGCCAGCACCGCGGACAGGGGGCACAATGAGCAGTTCTTC. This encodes CASTADRGHNEQFF.

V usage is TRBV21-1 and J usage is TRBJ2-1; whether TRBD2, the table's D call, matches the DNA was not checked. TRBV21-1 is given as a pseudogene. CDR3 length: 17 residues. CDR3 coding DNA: TGTGCCAGCAGCAAAGTTTTAAGGAATAGGGAGAACAATGAGCAGTTCTTC. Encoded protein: CASSKVLRNRENNEQFF.

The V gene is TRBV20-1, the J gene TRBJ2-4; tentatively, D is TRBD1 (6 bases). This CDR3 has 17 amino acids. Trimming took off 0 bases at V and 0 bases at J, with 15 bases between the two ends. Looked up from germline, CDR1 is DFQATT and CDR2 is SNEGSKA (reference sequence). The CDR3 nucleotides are TGCAGTGCTAGAGATCCAGGGACACCCCTAGCCAAAAACATTCAGTACTTC. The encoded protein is CSARDPGTPLAKNIQYF.

The CDR3 DNA reads TGTGCCAGCAGCCAAACCCCCGGACAGGGGGCGTCTCAGCAGTTCTTC. Its translation: CASSQTPGQGASQQFF. The chain uses TRBV3-1 and TRBJ2-1, with 11 bases fitting TRBD1. The CDR3 has 16 amino acids. Germline V gene data show CDR1 as LGHDT and CDR2 as YNNKEL (reference sequence). J was trimmed by 11 bases and V by 2 bases; bases with no gene match: 11.

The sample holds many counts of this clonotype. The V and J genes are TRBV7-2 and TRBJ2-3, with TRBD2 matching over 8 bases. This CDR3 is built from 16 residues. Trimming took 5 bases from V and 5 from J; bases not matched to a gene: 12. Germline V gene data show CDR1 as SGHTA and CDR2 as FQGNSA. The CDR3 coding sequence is TGTGCCAGCAGCCCCCGGGCTAGCGGGTCTGTAGATACGCAGTATTTT. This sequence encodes CASSPRASGSVDTQYF.

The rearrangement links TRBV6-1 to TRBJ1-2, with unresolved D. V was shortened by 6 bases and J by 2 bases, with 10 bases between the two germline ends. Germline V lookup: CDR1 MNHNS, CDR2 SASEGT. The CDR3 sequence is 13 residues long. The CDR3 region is CASRLDGNYGYTF. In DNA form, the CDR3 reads TGTGCCAGCAGACTTGACGGGAACTATGGCTACACCTTC.